This is a list of T cell receptor beta chains from one sample in a study of T cells in localized non-small cell lung cancer. Data came from immunoSEQ multiplex PCR; TCRdb stores just in-frame clones and leaves some out. The table includes roughly 31,000 clones, 89% detected once. The sequencing here drew on peripheral blood, taken before any cancer treatment. These receptors originate from a woman between 35 and 75 years old with stage I lung adenocarcinoma. CDR3s include the opening cysteine and the closing phenylalanine or tryptophan. The D gene is left open where the match is weak. For some rows the clone size is stated as once, few or many, or as a class when expanded; others skip it.

>NA|TRBV7-3|TRBJ1-3|NA
TGTGCCAGCAGCCCCATGGGCGGGGTTGGAAACACCATATATTTT
CASSPMGGVGNTIYF
>NA|TRBV27|TRBJ1-2|NA
TGTGCCAGCAGTTTTGTCTTTTCGGCGGGTTCCCCCTCCTATGGCTACACCTTC
CASSFVFSAGSPSYGYTF
>TRBD2|TRBV5-1|TRBJ2-3|NA
TGCGCCAGCAGCCCGAGACTAAGCGGGGGGGTTGCAGATACGCAGTATTTT
CASSPRLSGGVADTQYF
>TRBD1|TRBV25-1|TRBJ1-1|NA
TGTGCCAGCAGTGACGAGAAGTGGGACAGGGATTGGGGCACTGAAGCTTTCTTT
CASSDEKWDRDWGTEAFF
>NA|TRBV6-4|TRBJ2-3|NA
TGTGCCAGCAGTACAGGGATCAGCACAGATACGCAGTATTTT
CASSTGISTDTQYF
>TRBD2|TRBV7-2|TRBJ2-5|NA
TGTGCCAGCAGCTTAGGAAGACTAGCGGGAGAGACCCAGTACTTC
CASSLGRLAGETQYF
>NA|TRBV6-6|TRBJ2-7|NA
TGTGCCAGCAGTTCCACAGGGCCCATTTACGAGCAGTACTTC
CASSSTGPIYEQYF
>NA|TRBV25-1|TRBJ2-1|NA
TGTGCCAGCAGTGAATGGGTGGCAGGGAAAAATGAGCAGTTCTTC
CASSEWVAGKNEQFF
>TRBD1|TRBV13|TRBJ2-1|NA
TGTGCCAGCAGCTTTTTTGACAGGGGGAGGGATGAGCAGTTCTTC
CASSFFDRGRDEQFF
>NA|TRBV29-1|TRBJ2-5|NA
TGCAGCGTTGCAGAGTTCCAAGAGACCCAGTACTTC
CSVAEFQETQYF
>NA|TRBV27|TRBJ2-2|NA
TGTGCCAGCAGTCTGACTGGCTTTCCAAGAGGGAACACCGGGGAGCTGTTTTTT
CASSLTGFPRGNTGELFF
>NA|TRBV16|TRBJ1-5|NA
TGTGCCAGCAGCCAATATGGTTCGAGAGGGGATCAGCCCCAGCATTTT
CASSQYGSRGDQPQHF
>NA|TRBV30|TRBJ1-5|NA
TGTGCCTGGAGTGTACGCCAAGGTCAGCCCCAGCATTTT
CAWSVRQGQPQHF
>NA|TRBV30|TRBJ1-4|NA
TGTGCCTGGAGTCGCCTTAATGAAAAACTGTTTTTT
CAWSRLNEKLFF
>NA|TRBV27|TRBJ2-6|NA
TGTGCCAGCAGTCCGGGATTCTTTGGGGCCAACGTCCTGACTTTC
CASSPGFFGANVLTF
>NA|TRBV11-2|TRBJ1-6|NA
TGTGCCAGCAGCGAGGGCTCCTATAATTCACCCCTCCACTTT
CASSEGSYNSPLHF
>TRBD2|TRBV27|TRBJ2-3|once
TGTGCCACCAGGTCGGGGGGGAGAGATACGCAGTATTTT
CATRSGGRDTQYF
>TRBD2|TRBV28|TRBJ2-7|NA
TGTGCCAGCAGTTCAATATCTGCCCCGAGCGGGAGGTCGTACGAGCAGTACTTC
CASSSISAPSGRSYEQYF
>NA|TRBV19|TRBJ2-1|once
TGTGCCAGTAGTATAGTGGGGACCAGCTACAATGAGCAGTTCTTC
CASSIVGTSYNEQFF
>TRBD1|TRBV11-3|TRBJ2-1|NA
TGTGCCAGCAGCTCCCCAGGGGGTCTCCGCTCCTACAATGAGCAGTTCTTC
CASSSPGGLRSYNEQFF
>NA|TRBV18|TRBJ1-2|NA
TGTGCCAGCTCATCCAAAACCGCCCAAAACTATGGCTACACCTTC
CASSSKTAQNYGYTF
>TRBD1|TRBV29-1|TRBJ2-7|NA
TGCAGCGTGCGGGGACAGGCCCTCCGAGTAGGCGAGCAGTACTTC
CSVRGQALRVGEQYF
>NA|TRBV30|TRBJ1-1|NA
TGTGCCTGGACAAGACTTTCTGAAGCTTTCTTT
CAWTRLSEAFF
>NA|TRBV23-1|TRBJ1-2|NA
TGCGCCAGCTTACCTCTTTTCGAGCAGGCTGACTACTATGGCTACACCTTC
CASLPLFEQADYYGYTF
>TRBD1|TRBV4-2|TRBJ1-6|NA
TGTGCCAGCAGCCAAGCAGGGGACAGGGGGTTCGGTTCACCCCTCCACTTT
CASSQAGDRGFGSPLHF
>TRBD1|TRBV6-1|TRBJ2-5|few
TGTGCCAGCAGTTCGGGACAGGGGGTTGTGGAGACCCAGTACTTC
CASSSGQGVVETQYF
>NA|TRBV29-1|TRBJ2-7|NA
TGCAGCGTTGAAGAAGGGGGCTCCTACGAGCAGTACTTC
CSVEEGGSYEQYF